This T cell receptor (beta chain) was found in a study of cytomegalovirus exposure and HLA in healthy donors. PCR used 60 Vbeta primers and 13 Jbeta primers. Produced via immunoSEQ multiplex PCR; TCRdb's table is partial and in-frame only. The sample lists about 91,000 clones; around 89% were seen once. CDR1 is MGHRA and CDR2 is YSYEKL in the germline V gene. Trimming removed 3 bases from V and 2 bases from J, with 17 bases in between. The CDR3 runs to 16 residues. The sequence derives from a man younger than 30 in good health and CMV-seronegative. Sequenced material: PBMCs. The rearrangement uses TRBV4-1 and TRBJ2-7; a possible D gene is TRBD2 (7 bases). CDR3 nucleotide sequence: TGCGCCAGCAGCCAGGGCGGAGGGGAGGGGGCCTACGAGCAGTACTTC. Translation gives CASSQGGGEGAYEQYF.